Presented here are 10 T cell receptor beta chains from one specimen sequenced in a study of long-term antiretroviral therapy in people with HIV. The libraries were made with immunoSEQ v3.0 at survey level. Some clones are missing from TCRdb's copy, which holds only in-frame ones; the method was immunoSEQ multiplex PCR. The data contain roughly 16,000 clones, about 94% of them singletons. The input for sequencing was unsorted PBMCs, taken roughly 6.4 years after starting antiretroviral therapy. The receptor source for this set is a woman between 45 and 65 years old with HIV.

The chain has TRBV5-4 and TRBJ2-1; 7 bases map to TRBD2. This CDR3 is built from 13 residues. Losses at the gene ends were 0 bases for V and 14 bases for J; bases not matched to a gene: 8. Per germline, CDR1 SGHNT and CDR2 YYREEE (reference sequence). This chain's CDR3 is CASSLVGAGEEFF. For the CDR3, the DNA is TGTGCCAGCAGCTTGGTTGGTGCGGGAGAGGAGTTCTTC.

The gene calls are TRBV19 and TRBJ2-1, with 10 bases identical to TRBD2. Germline CDR1 reads LNHDA; CDR2 reads SQIVND (reference sequence). The CDR3 loop spans 15 amino acids. J lost 8 bases, V lost 1 base, and 5 bases had no gene match. The CDR3 coding sequence is TGTGCCAGTAGTATAGCTAGCGGGAGATTATATGAGCAGTTCTTC. Amino acids: CASSIASGRLYEQFF.

The chain couples TRBV28 to TRBJ1-2; TRBD1 matches at 7 bases. V shed 5 bases and J 3 bases; nucleotides not matched to a gene: 9. This CDR3 spans 15 amino acids. Germline V gives CDR1 MDHEN, CDR2 SYDVKM. CDR3 coding DNA: TGTGCCAGCAGTCTCTGGGACAGAACAGACTATGGCTACACCTTC. It translates to CASSLWDRTDYGYTF.

This sequence joins TRBV4-1 and TRBJ2-5; TRBD2 aligns across 13 bases. CDR3 size: 16 residues. Trimming at V came to 1 base and at J to 4 bases, leaving 3 bases not matched to a gene. Per germline, CDR1 MGHRA and CDR2 YSYEKL. The CDR3 nucleotides are TGCGCCAGCAGCCAAGGCGGACTAGCGGGAGTAGAGACCCAGTACTTC. Encoded protein: CASSQGGLAGVETQYF.

V gene TRBV4-3 combines with J gene TRBJ1-4, with D possibly being TRBD1 (5 bases). The CDR3 has 16 residues. V gave up 0 bases and J gave up 8 bases, with 16 bases separating them. CDR1 and CDR2 from the germline V gene are LGHNA and YSLEER. DNA of the CDR3: TGCGCCAGCAGCCAAGAGTTGGTCGGGGGTAGGGAAAAACTGTTTTTT. Translation gives CASSQELVGGREKLFF.

CDR3 amino acids: CASTSGGTSGQETQYF. The CDR3 bases are TGTGCCAGTACTTCAGGGGGGACTAGCGGGCAAGAGACCCAGTACTTC. This chain uses TRBV19 with TRBJ2-5, with 12 bases identical to TRBD2. The CDR3 contains 16 residues. Germline trimming cut 7 bases from V and 2 bases from J; bases unmatched to any gene: 8. The germline V gene has CDR1 LNHDA and CDR2 SQIVND (reference sequence).

The chain carries TRBV5-1 and TRBJ2-3; D unclear. The V gene lost 0 bases and the J gene lost 5 bases, with 7 bases spanning the gap. The CDR3 covers 13 residues. Germline CDR1 SGHRS, CDR2 YFSETQ. CDR3 sequence: CASSLAIQDTQYF. The CDR3 bases are TGCGCCAGCAGCTTGGCCATTCAAGATACGCAGTATTTT. The whole variable domain, remainder taken from reference TRBV5-1 and TRBJ2-3, is KAGVTQTPRYLIKTRGQQVTLSCSPISGHRSVSWYQQTPGQGLQFLFEYFSETQRNKGNFPGRFSGRQFSNSRSEMNVSTLELGDSALYLCASSLAIQDTQYFGPGTRLTVL.

The chain is built from TRBV25-1 and TRBJ1-4, with 8 bases identical to TRBD1. The CDR3 runs to 15 residues. V lost 2 bases to trimming and J lost 5 bases; unmatched junction nucleotides: 4. The germline V gene has CDR1 MGHDK and CDR2 SYGVNS. The CDR3 region has the DNA TGTGCCAGCAGTGAACGTAGGACAGGGAATGAAAAACTGTTTTTT. Its translation: CASSERRTGNEKLFF.

This chain joins TRBV7-3 and TRBJ2-1, with TRBD1 matching over 11 bases. The CDR3 spans 16 residues. Germline CDR1 reads SGHTA; CDR2 reads FQGTGA. The V and J ends lost 5 bases and 4 bases, in that order; junction bases with no gene match: 7. The CDR3 sequence is CASSASGTGGYNEQFF. CDR3 in DNA: TGTGCCAGCAGCGCATCCGGGACAGGGGGTTACAATGAGCAGTTCTTC.

The chain has TRBV19 and TRBJ1-5; no definite D call. This CDR3 is 15 amino acids long. CDR1 and CDR2 from the germline V gene are LNHDA and SQIVND (reference sequence). V lost 5 bases and J lost 0, with 11 bases in between. For the CDR3, the DNA is TGTGCCAGTAGTGGGCCCGGTTATAGCAATCAGCCCCAGCATTTT. This translates into CASSGPGYSNQPQHF.